The rows below give T cell receptor beta chains drawn from one sample of a study of identical twins. One entry per CDR3 protein results from TCRdb running MiXCR on the 5' RACE reads. This sample carries 1.5 million to 2 million distinct CDR3 sequences, about 32% of them seen once, and the ten largest clones take under 0.35%. The sample comprised cord blood. Every receptor here comes from a newborn girl in good health. The CDR3 runs from the conserved cysteine through the conserved F or W. The order of the fields is V gene, D gene, J gene, clone size, CDR3 protein, CDR3 DNA. D genes are given only for firm matches. For some rows the clone size is stated as once, few or many, or as a class when expanded; others skip it.

>TRBV28|-|TRBJ1-3|-
CASSSLTTIYF
TGTGCCAGCAGTTCCCTGACAACCATATATTTT
>TRBV2|TRBD2|TRBJ2-7|few
CATQTSGLYEQYF
TGTGCCACACAGACTAGCGGCCTTTACGAGCAGTACTTC
>TRBV15|TRBD2|TRBJ2-7|-
CATSRSLAGGNEQYF
TGTGCCACCAGCAGATCCTTAGCGGGAGGGAATGAGCAGTACTTC
>TRBV12-3/TRBV12-4|-|TRBJ2-7|-
CASSLGPNYNEQYF
TGTGCCAGCAGTTTAGGACCGAATTACAATGAGCAGTACTTC
>TRBV29-1|TRBD1|TRBJ2-7|few
CSGLTGGYEQYF
TGCAGCGGTCTTACAGGGGGCTACGAGCAGTACTTC
>TRBV4-1|-|TRBJ1-4|few
CASSHYSREKLFF
TGCGCCAGCAGCCACTACAGCCGGGAAAAACTGTTTTTT
>TRBV12-3/TRBV12-4|-|TRBJ2-1|few
CASSSSPAYNEQFF
TGTGCCAGCAGTTCCTCCCCCGCTTACAATGAGCAGTTCTTC
>TRBV4-2|TRBD1|TRBJ1-1|few
CASSRSTGGLYTEAFF
TGTGCCAGCAGCCGAAGTACAGGGGGCTTGTACACTGAAGCTTTCTTT
>TRBV28|-|TRBJ2-2|-
CASSSVSGRELFF
TGTGCCAGCAGTTCCGTATCAGGGCGGGAGCTGTTTTTT
>TRBV4-2|TRBD1|TRBJ1-2|once
CANSQGTGGSGYTF
TGTGCCAACAGCCAAGGGACAGGGGGCTCTGGCTACACCTTC
>TRBV7-2|-|TRBJ2-7|few
CASSLRDTIYEQYF
TGTGCCAGCAGCTTAAGGGACACCATCTACGAGCAGTACTTC
>TRBV5-1|-|TRBJ1-4|-
CASCSKGHATNEKLFF
TGCGCCAGCTGCTCAAAAGGACACGCAACTAATGAAAAACTGTTTTTT
>TRBV5-1|-|TRBJ2-1|-
CASSLGIDDPSYNERFF
TGCGCCAGCAGCTTGGGGATTGACGACCCTTCCTACAATGAGCGGTTCTTC
>TRBV15|-|TRBJ1-1|-
CATSINRDFNTEAFF
TGTGCCACCAGCATTAACAGGGATTTTAACACTGAAGCTTTCTTT
>TRBV7-6|-|TRBJ2-7|-
CASSLDLTSPNLYEQYF
TGTGCCAGCAGCTTAGACTTAACTAGCCCGAACCTCTACGAGCAGTACTTC
>TRBV7-2|TRBD1|TRBJ1-2|-
CASSLVGGQGTLLYGYTF
TGTGCCAGCAGCTTAGTAGGGGGACAGGGTACCCTGCTCTATGGCTACACCTTC
>TRBV25-1|-|TRBJ2-1|many
CASSERQGSYNEQFF
TGTGCCAGCAGTGAAAGGCAGGGCTCCTACAATGAGCAGTTCTTC
>TRBV28|-|TRBJ1-3|-
CASSPDLVSNTIYF
TGTGCCAGCAGCCCCGACCTGGTTTCAAACACCATATATTTT
>TRBV15|-|TRBJ2-1|few
CATSRSGLRYLIYNEQFF
TGTGCCACCAGCAGATCGGGGCTCAGGTACCTTATCTACAATGAGCAGTTCTTC
>TRBV7-2|TRBD1|TRBJ1-5|few
CASSQTGADQPQHF
TGTGCCAGCAGTCAAACAGGGGCAGATCAGCCCCAGCATTTT
>TRBV6-5|-|TRBJ1-1|few
CASSYYGRGRTEAFF
TGTGCCAGCAGTTACTACGGGAGAGGGAGGACTGAAGCTTTCTTT
>TRBV24-1|-|TRBJ2-7|once
CATSDFGRNEQYF
TGTGCCACCAGTGATTTCGGGAGAAATGAGCAGTACTTC
>TRBV7-9|-|TRBJ1-1|few
CASSHAGTNTEAFF
TGTGCCAGCAGCCACGCGGGGACTAACACTGAAGCTTTCTTT
>TRBV6-5|TRBD2|TRBJ2-5|-
CASSLVASGTDQYF
TGTGCCAGCAGTCTAGTGGCTAGCGGGACGGACCAGTACTTC
>TRBV10-3|-|TRBJ2-7|many
CAIGGIHEQYF
TGTGCCATCGGCGGGATCCACGAGCAGTACTTC
>TRBV4-1|-|TRBJ1-5|-
CASSQDRQGSFANQPRHF
TGCGCCAGCAGCCAAGATCGGCAGGGAAGTTTTGCCAATCAGCCCCGGCATTTT
>TRBV28|-|TRBJ2-1|many
CASAEDFSYNEQFF
TGTGCATCCGCCGAAGACTTCTCCTACAATGAGCAGTTCTTC
>TRBV20-1|-|TRBJ1-5|-
CSVRRPYSNQPQHF
TGCAGTGTACGGAGGCCCTATAGCAATCAGCCCCAGCATTTT
>TRBV6-1|-|TRBJ2-7|-
CASMAPLGARINEQYF
TGTGCCAGCATGGCGCCCTTGGGGGCGCGTATCAACGAGCAGTACTTC